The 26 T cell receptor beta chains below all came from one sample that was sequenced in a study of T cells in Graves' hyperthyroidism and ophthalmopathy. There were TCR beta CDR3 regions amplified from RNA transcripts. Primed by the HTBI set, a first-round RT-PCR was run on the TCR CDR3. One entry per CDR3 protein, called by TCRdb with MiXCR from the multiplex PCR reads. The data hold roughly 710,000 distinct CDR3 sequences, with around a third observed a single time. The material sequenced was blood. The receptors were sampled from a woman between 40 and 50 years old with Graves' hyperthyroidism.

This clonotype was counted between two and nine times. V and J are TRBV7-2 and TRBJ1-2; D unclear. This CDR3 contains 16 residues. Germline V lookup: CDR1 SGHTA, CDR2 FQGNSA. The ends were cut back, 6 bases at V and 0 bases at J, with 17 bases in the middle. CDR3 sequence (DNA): TGTGCCAGCAGGTTAATGAAGACGGTTACTAACTATGGCTACACCTTC. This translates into CASRLMKTVTNYGYTF.

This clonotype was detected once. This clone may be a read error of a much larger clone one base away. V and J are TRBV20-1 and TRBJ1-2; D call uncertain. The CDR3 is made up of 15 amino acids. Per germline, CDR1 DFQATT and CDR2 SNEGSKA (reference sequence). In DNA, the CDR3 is TGCAGTGCTAGAGCCCCATCACAGTTCACCTATGGCTGCACCTTC. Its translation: CSARAPSQFTYGCTF.

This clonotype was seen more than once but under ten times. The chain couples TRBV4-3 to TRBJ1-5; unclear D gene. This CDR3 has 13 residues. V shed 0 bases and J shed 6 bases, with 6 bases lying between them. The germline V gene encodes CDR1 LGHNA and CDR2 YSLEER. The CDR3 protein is CASSQDGVQPQHF. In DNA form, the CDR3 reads TGCGCCAGCAGCCAAGATGGCGTTCAGCCCCAGCATTTT.

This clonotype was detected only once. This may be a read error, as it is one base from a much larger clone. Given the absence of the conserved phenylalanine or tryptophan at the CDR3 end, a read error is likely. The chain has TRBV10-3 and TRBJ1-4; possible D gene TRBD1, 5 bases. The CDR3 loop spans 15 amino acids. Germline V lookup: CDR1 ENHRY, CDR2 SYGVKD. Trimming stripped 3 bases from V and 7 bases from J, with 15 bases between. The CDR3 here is CAISELWAGSEKLFS. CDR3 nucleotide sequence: TGTGCCATCAGTGAATTGTGGGCAGGGAGTGAAAAACTGTTTTCT.

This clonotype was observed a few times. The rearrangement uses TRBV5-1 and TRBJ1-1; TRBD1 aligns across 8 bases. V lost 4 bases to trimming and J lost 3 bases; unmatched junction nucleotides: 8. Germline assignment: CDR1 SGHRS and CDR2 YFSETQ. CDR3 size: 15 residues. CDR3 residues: CASSLGQALYTEAFF. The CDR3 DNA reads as TGCGCCAGCAGCCTGGGACAGGCCCTTTACACTGAAGCTTTCTTT.

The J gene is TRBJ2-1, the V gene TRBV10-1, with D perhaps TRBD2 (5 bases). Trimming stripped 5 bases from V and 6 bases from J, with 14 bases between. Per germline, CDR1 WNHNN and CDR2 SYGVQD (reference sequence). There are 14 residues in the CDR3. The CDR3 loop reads CASSSGSNANEQFF. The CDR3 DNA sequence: TGCGCCAGCAGTTCGGGGAGTAACGCCAATGAGCAGTTCTTC.

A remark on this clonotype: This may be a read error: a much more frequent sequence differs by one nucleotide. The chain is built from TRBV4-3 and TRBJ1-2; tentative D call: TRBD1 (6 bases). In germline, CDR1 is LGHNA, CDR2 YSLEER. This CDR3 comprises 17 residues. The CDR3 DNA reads TGCGCCAGCAGCCAAGAAGACAGGACTACGACTAACTATGACTACACCTTC. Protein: CASSQEDRTTTNYDYTF.

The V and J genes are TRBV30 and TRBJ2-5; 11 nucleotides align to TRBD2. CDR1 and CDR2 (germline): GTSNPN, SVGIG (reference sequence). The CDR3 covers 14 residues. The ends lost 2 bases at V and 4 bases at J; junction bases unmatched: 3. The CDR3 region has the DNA TGTGCCTGGAGTCACGGGACTAGCGGAGAGACCCAGTACTTC. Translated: CAWSHGTSGETQYF.

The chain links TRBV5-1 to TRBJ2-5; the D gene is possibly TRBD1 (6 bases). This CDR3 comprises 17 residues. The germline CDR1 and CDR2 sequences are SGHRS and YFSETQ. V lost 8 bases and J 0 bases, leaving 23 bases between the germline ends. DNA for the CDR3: TGCGCCAGTACGGGACACCCAAAAATACAGTACCAAGAGACCCAGTACTTC. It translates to CASTGHPKIQYQETQYF.

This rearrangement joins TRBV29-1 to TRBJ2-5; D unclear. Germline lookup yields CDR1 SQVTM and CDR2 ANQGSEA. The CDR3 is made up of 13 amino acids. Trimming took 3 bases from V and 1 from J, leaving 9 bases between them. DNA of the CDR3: TGCAGCGTTGAGTTAGTTTCCCAAGAGACCCAGTACTTC. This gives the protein CSVELVSQETQYF.

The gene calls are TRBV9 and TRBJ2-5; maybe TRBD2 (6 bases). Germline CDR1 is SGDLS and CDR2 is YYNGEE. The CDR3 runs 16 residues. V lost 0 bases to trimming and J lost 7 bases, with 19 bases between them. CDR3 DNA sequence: TGTGCCAGCAGCGTAGGTTCCGGCTGGGAGGCAGGGACCCAGTACTTC. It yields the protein CASSVGSGWEAGTQYF.

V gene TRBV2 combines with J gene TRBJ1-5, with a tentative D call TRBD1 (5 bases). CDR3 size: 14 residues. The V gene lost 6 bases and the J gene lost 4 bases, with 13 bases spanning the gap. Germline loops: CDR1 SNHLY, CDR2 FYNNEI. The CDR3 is CASRRFQGNQPQHF. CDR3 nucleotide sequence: TGTGCCAGCAGGAGATTTCAGGGAAATCAGCCCCAGCATTTT.

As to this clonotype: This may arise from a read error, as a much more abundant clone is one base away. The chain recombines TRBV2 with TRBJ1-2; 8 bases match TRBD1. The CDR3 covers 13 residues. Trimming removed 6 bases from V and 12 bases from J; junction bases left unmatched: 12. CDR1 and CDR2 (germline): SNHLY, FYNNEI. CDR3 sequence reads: CASRNDRGGGDTF. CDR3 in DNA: TGTGCCAGCAGAAACGACAGGGGTGGCGGCGACACCTTC. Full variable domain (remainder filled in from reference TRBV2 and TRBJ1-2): EPEVTQTPSHQVTQMGQEVILRCVPISNHLYFYWYRQILGQKVEFLVSFYNNEISEKSEIFDDQFSVERPDGSNFTLKIRSTKLEDSAMYFCASRNDRGGGDTFGSGTRLTVV.

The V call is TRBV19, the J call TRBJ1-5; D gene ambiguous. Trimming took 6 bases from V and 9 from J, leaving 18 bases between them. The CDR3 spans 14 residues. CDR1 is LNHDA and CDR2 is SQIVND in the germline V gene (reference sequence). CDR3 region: CASSAGPGPPPQHF. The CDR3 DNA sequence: TGTGCCAGTAGCGCCGGACCGGGCCCTCCGCCCCAGCATTTT.

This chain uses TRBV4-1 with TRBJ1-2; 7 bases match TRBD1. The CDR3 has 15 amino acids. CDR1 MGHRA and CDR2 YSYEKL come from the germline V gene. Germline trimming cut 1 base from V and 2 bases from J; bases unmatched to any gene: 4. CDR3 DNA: TGCGCCAGCAGCCAAGTACTGGGACAGAACTATGGCTACACCTTC. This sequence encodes CASSQVLGQNYGYTF.

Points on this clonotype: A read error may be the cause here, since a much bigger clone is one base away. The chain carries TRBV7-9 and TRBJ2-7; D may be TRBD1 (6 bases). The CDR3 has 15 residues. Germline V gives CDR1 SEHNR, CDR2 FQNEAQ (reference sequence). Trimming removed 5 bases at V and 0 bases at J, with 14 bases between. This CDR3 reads CASSRLQGDSYEQYF. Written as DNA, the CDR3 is TGTGCCAGCAGCAGACTACAGGGCGACTCCTACGAGCAGTACTTC. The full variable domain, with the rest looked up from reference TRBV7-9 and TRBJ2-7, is DTGVSQNPRHKITKRGQNVTFRCDPISEHNRLYWYRQTLGQGPEFLTYFQNEAQLEKSRLLSDRFSAERPKGSFSTLEIQRTEQGDSAMYLCASSRLQGDSYEQYFGPGTRLTVT.

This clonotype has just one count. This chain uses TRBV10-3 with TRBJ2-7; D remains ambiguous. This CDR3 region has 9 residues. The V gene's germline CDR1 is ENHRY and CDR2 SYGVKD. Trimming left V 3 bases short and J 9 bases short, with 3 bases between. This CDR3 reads CAISDRQYF. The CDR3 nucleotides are TGTGCCATCAGTGACAGGCAGTACTTC.

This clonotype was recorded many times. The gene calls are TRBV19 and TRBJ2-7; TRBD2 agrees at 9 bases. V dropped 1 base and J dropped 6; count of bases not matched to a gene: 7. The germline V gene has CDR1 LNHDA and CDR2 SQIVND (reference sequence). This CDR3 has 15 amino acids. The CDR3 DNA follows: TGTGCCAGTAGTATAGGGCTAGCGGGATTCGGCGAGCAGTACTTC. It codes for CASSIGLAGFGEQYF.

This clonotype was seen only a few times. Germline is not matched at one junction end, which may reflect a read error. CDR3 in amino acids: CASSLAPGAGTDTQYF. The CDR3 bases are TGTGCTAGCAGCTTAGCGCCTGGGGCCGGCACAGATACGCAGTATTTT. This rearrangement joins TRBV7-7 to TRBJ2-3, with D perhaps being TRBD1 or TRBD2 (5 bases each). Germline V gene lookup returns CDR1 SSHAT and CDR2 FNYEAQ (reference sequence). This CDR3 has 16 residues.

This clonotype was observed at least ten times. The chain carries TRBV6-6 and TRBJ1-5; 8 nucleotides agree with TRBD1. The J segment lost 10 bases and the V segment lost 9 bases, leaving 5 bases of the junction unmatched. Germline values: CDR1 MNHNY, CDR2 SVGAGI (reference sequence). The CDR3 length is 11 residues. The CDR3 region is CASGTGNPQHF. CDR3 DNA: TGTGCCAGTGGGACAGGAAATCCCCAGCATTTT.

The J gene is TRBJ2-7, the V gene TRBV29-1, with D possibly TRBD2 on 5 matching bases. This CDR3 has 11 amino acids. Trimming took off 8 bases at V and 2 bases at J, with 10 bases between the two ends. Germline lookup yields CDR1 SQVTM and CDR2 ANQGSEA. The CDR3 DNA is TGCAGCTTGGAGGTCGCCTACGAGCAGTACTTC. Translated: CSLEVAYEQYF.

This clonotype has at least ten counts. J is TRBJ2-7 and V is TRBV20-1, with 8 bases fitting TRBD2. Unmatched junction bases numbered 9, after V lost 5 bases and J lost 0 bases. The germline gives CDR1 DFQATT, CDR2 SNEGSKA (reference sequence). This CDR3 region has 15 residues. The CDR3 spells CSAPRAGASSYEQYF. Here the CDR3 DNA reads TGCAGTGCTCCCCGAGCGGGAGCGAGCTCCTACGAGCAGTACTTC.

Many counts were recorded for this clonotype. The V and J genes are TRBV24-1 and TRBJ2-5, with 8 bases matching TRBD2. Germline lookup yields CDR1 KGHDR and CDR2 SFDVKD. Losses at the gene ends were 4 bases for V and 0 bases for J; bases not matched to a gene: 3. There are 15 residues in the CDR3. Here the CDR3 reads CATSELAGNQETQYF. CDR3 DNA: TGTGCCACCAGTGAGTTAGCGGGGAACCAAGAGACCCAGTACTTC.

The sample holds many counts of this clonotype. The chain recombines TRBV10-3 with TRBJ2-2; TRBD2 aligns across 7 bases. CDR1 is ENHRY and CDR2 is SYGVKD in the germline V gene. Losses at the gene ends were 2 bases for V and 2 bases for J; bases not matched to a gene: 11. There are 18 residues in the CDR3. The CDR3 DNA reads TGTGCCATCAGTGAGGCGACTAGCCCACTTTACAACACCGGGGAGCTGTTTTTT. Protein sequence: CAISEATSPLYNTGELFF.

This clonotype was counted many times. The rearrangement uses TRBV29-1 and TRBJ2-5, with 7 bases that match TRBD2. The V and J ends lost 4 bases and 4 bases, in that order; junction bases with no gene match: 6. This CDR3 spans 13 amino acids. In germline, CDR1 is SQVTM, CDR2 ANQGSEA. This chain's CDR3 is CSVVLGGGETQYF. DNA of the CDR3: TGCAGCGTTGTTCTAGGCGGGGGAGAGACCCAGTACTTC.

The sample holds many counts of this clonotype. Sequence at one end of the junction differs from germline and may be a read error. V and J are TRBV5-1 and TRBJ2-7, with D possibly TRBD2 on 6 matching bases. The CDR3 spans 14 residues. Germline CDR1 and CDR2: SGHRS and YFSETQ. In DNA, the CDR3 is TGTGCCAGCAGCCTGGACGGGAGCTCCTACGAGCAGTACTTC. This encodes CASSLDGSSYEQYF.